Here is one T cell receptor (beta chain) with its context. The table came from immunoSEQ multiplex PCR; TCRdb's copy has only in-frame clones and leaves some out. This sample yields roughly 70,000 clones, of which 85% are seen a single time; about 0.82% belongs to the top ten. The data derive from a study of OX40 agonist ivuxolimab in advanced cancers. This CDR3 has 13 amino acids. Germline-derived CDR1 and CDR2 are SGHRS and YFSETQ. Trimming left V 5 bases short and J 2 bases short, with 11 bases between. Here the sequenced sample was CD4+ or CD8+ T cells sorted from blood, taken in a trial of the OX40 agonist ivuxolimab. This sequence originates from an adult with an advanced solid tumor such as melanoma, head and neck, liver or kidney cancer. The rearrangement joins TRBV5-1 to TRBJ2-7; no clear D. The CDR3 DNA reads as TGCGCCAGCAGGGAGAGTGGAACCTACGAGCAGTACTTC. The encoded protein is CASRESGTYEQYF.